These 21 T cell receptor beta chains were sequenced from one sample in a study of cytomegalovirus exposure and HLA in healthy donors. 13 Jbeta primers and 60 Vbeta primers were used for the PCR. Sequencing was performed with immunoSEQ multiplex PCR; in TCRdb, only in-frame clones are kept and a portion is missing. The repertoire holds under 200,000 clones, with more than 65% as singletons. Sequenced: PBMCs. Receptor source: a woman in her thirties in good health and CMV-seronegative.

The gene calls are TRBV7-3 and TRBJ2-2, with D possibly matching TRBD1 (5 bases). The CDR3 consists of 17 residues. V lost 3 bases, J lost 3 bases, and 17 bases lay in between. Germline loops: CDR1 SGHTA, CDR2 FQGTGA. The CDR3 region has the DNA TGTGCCAGCAGCTTTAAGGGGCACCTTGTCGACACCGGGGAGCTGTTTTTT. It codes for CASSFKGHLVDTGELFF.

The J gene is TRBJ2-5, the V gene TRBV6-1, with D possibly matching TRBD1 (7 bases). Germline lookup yields CDR1 MNHNS and CDR2 SASEGT. This CDR3 contains 17 residues. V dropped 4 bases and J dropped 5 bases, with 23 bases sitting between them. This chain's CDR3 is CASSARLGGGGAETQYF. DNA for the CDR3: TGTGCCAGCAGTGCCCGGCTGGGTGGAGGGGGCGCGGAGACCCAGTACTTC.

The chain employs TRBV30 and TRBJ2-1; perhaps TRBD2 as D (5 bases). V shed 3 bases and J shed 5 bases, with 23 bases lying between them. The CDR3 extends over 17 amino acids. The germline gives CDR1 GTSNPN, CDR2 SVGIG (reference sequence). The CDR3 spells CAWSQLRRRGPNNEQFF. CDR3 in DNA: TGTGCCTGGAGCCAGCTCCGGCGGCGCGGGCCTAACAATGAGCAGTTCTTC.

This chain links TRBV30 with TRBJ2-5; 13 nucleotides agree with TRBD2. V lost 0 bases, J lost 11 bases, and 18 bases stayed unmatched. Germline V gene sequence: CDR1 GTSNPN, CDR2 SVGIG (reference sequence). This CDR3 is built from 18 residues. This CDR3 is CAWSVLETSGRARREQYF. CDR3 coding DNA: TGTGCCTGGAGTGTACTTGAAACTAGCGGGAGGGCCCGGCGGGAGCAGTACTTC.

This chain links TRBV11-2 with TRBJ2-7; D remains unclear. Germline V gene data show CDR1 as SGHAT and CDR2 as FQNNGV. The V end lost 7 bases, the J end lost 0 bases, and 25 bases lay between the germline ends. This CDR3 has 18 residues. The DNA for the CDR3 is TGTGCCAGCACCCCATTATATTACGACACAAGAAACTCCTACGAGCAGTACTTC. Protein sequence: CASTPLYYDTRNSYEQYF.

The chain carries TRBV5-4 and TRBJ2-1; the D is unclear. V lost 4 bases to trimming and J lost 4 bases, with 6 bases between them. Germline lookup yields CDR1 SGHNT and CDR2 YYREEE (reference sequence). There are 12 residues in the CDR3. CDR3 in DNA: TGTGCCAGCAGCCCGACTTACAATGAGCAGTTCTTC. This gives the protein CASSPTYNEQFF.

The genes are TRBV9 and TRBJ1-1, with a weak D call TRBD1 (6 bases). V was clipped by 0 bases and J by 1 base, with 10 bases between them. The CDR3 contains 15 residues. The germline CDR1 and CDR2 sequences are SGDLS and YYNGEE. DNA for the CDR3: TGTGCCAGCAGCGTAGACGACAGGCCGAACACTGAAGCTTTCTTT. Protein: CASSVDDRPNTEAFF.

Here the CDR3 reads CASSELVAAGTDTQYF. CDR3 bases: TGTGCCAGCAGTGAATTGGTAGCGGCGGGCACAGATACGCAGTATTTT. The chain carries TRBV25-1 and TRBJ2-3; perhaps TRBD2 as D (6 bases). The V gene's germline CDR1 is MGHDK and CDR2 SYGVNS. Trimming left V 1 base short and J 1 base short, with 12 bases between. The CDR3 is 16 residues long. Full variable domain (rest looked up from reference TRBV25-1 and TRBJ2-3): EADIYQTPRYLVIGTGKKITLECSQTMGHDKMYWYQQDPGMELHLIHYSYGVNSTEKGDLSSESTVSRIRTEHFPLTLESARPSHTSQYLCASSELVAAGTDTQYFGPGTRLTVL.

This clone has only a few counts. The chain employs TRBV11-2 and TRBJ1-2; D not certain. Germline lookup yields CDR1 SGHAT and CDR2 FQNNGV. The CDR3 is 13 amino acids. Trimming took off 0 bases at V and 2 bases at J, with 4 bases between the two ends. In DNA form, the CDR3 reads TGTGCCAGCAGCTTAGAACAGAACTATGGCTACACCTTC. Its translation: CASSLEQNYGYTF. The full variable domain, in which reference TRBV11-2 and TRBJ1-2 provide the parts outside the CDR3, is EAGVAQSPRYKIIEKRQSVAFWCNPISGHATLYWYQQILGQGPKLLIQFQNNGVVDDSQLPKDRFSAERLKGVDSTLKIQPAKLEDSAVYLCASSLEQNYGYTFGSGTRLTVV.

The chain couples TRBV20-1 to TRBJ1-2; 8 bases line up with TRBD1. This CDR3 has 11 amino acids. J lost 8 bases, V lost 5 bases, and 4 bases had no gene match. Germline V lookup: CDR1 DFQATT, CDR2 SNEGSKA (reference sequence). The CDR3 region is CSADRGRGYTF. DNA of the CDR3: TGCAGTGCTGACAGGGGAAGAGGCTACACCTTC.

This chain uses TRBV7-2 with TRBJ2-4, with 16 bases identical to TRBD2. Germline V gene sequence: CDR1 SGHTA, CDR2 FQGNSA. Trimming removed 1 base from V and 7 bases from J; junction bases left unmatched: 7. The CDR3 has 18 amino acids. The CDR3 nucleotides read TGTGCCAGCAGCTTAGTGGGACTAGCGGGAGGGCCAAGTAACATTCAGTACTTC. Its protein product is CASSLVGLAGGPSNIQYF.

The chain combines TRBV19 with TRBJ2-7, with a weak D call TRBD1 (5 bases). V gave up 5 bases and J gave up 3 bases, with 8 bases separating them. The germline V gene encodes CDR1 LNHDA and CDR2 SQIVND (reference sequence). The length of the CDR3 is 12 residues. DNA for the CDR3: TGTGCCAGTAGTCAGGGAAACTACGAGCAGTACTTC. This encodes CASSQGNYEQYF.

The V call is TRBV28, the J call TRBJ1-2; TRBD1 is a possible D gene (6 bases). This CDR3 is 13 amino acids long. Trimming pared 4 bases from V and 4 bases from J, leaving 10 bases between. Germline CDR1 reads MDHEN; CDR2 reads SYDVKM. CDR3 residues: CASSSGQPYGYTF. In nucleotides, the CDR3 is TGTGCCAGCAGTTCCGGACAGCCCTATGGCTACACCTTC.

The chain has TRBV7-3 and TRBJ2-1, with 10 bases identical to TRBD2. CDR1 SGHTA and CDR2 FQGTGA come from the germline V gene. This CDR3 has 15 amino acids. V trimming: 5 bases; J trimming: 5 bases; junction bases outside the gene matches: 6. This CDR3 reads CASSPTGLADNEQFF. The CDR3, as DNA: TGTGCCAGCAGCCCTACCGGACTAGCGGACAATGAGCAGTTCTTC.

The gene calls are TRBV18 and TRBJ1-1; D is ambiguous. Germline V lookup: CDR1 KGHSH, CDR2 LQKENI. This CDR3 has 13 amino acids. V was shortened by 5 bases and J by 4 bases, with 11 bases between the two germline ends. CDR3 nucleotides: TGTGCCAGCTCAGACGAGAGGAGCACTGAAGCTTTCTTT. It encodes CASSDERSTEAFF.

As for this clone: Other nucleotide sequences from this sample produce the same CDR3. This chain uses TRBV7-9 with TRBJ1-5, with TRBD1 identical over 10 bases. The CDR3 spans 15 residues. Losses at the gene ends were 3 bases for V and 5 bases for J; bases not matched to a gene: 4. Germline values: CDR1 SEHNR, CDR2 FQNEAQ (reference sequence). For the CDR3, the DNA is TGTGCCAGCAGCTTGGTCGGACAGGGGGATCAGCCCCAGCATTTT. Translated: CASSLVGQGDQPQHF.

The chain carries TRBV6-1 and TRBJ1-1; D ambiguous. The V and J ends lost 11 bases and 5 bases respectively, with 21 bases between them. Germline V CDR1 and CDR2: MNHNS, SASEGT. The CDR3 is 14 residues long. The CDR3 loop reads CAHHGRGGSTEAFF. The CDR3, as DNA: TGTGCCCACCATGGACGGGGTGGCAGTACTGAAGCTTTCTTT.

The chain links TRBV9 to TRBJ2-7, with D perhaps TRBD1 (6 bases). The CDR3 extends over 14 amino acids. Trimming left V 2 bases short and J 1 base short, with 10 bases between. The V gene's germline CDR1 is SGDLS and CDR2 YYNGEE. The CDR3 sequence: CASSVQGRSYEQYF. CDR3 in DNA: TGTGCCAGCAGCGTGCAGGGGCGGTCCTACGAGCAGTACTTC.

V gene TRBV7-3 combines with J gene TRBJ1-1; D possibly corresponds to TRBD1 (5 bases). Trimming shortened V by 2 bases and J by 7 bases, and 14 bases separated the two germline ends. This CDR3 spans 14 amino acids. From germline, CDR1 is SGHTA and CDR2 FQGTGA. The CDR3 coding sequence is TGTGCCAGCAGCTTACAGGGCAAGGTTAGTGAAGCTTTCTTT. It specifies CASSLQGKVSEAFF.

In this sample, this clone turned up once. The rearrangement uses TRBV27 and TRBJ1-4; a weak D match, TRBD1 (5 bases). V was cut by 1 base and J by 7 bases, with 7 bases left in between. Germline V gene lookup returns CDR1 MNHEY and CDR2 SMNVEV (reference sequence). This CDR3 has 13 amino acids. The CDR3 reads CASSLFRGEKLFF. The CDR3 DNA is TGTGCCAGCAGTTTATTTAGGGGTGAAAAACTGTTTTTT.

The rearrangement joins TRBV5-1 to TRBJ2-7, with TRBD1 matching over 9 bases. Trimming took 5 bases from V and 12 from J; bases not matched to a gene: 12. This CDR3 is built from 13 residues. Germline V CDR1 and CDR2: SGHRS, YFSETQ. CDR3 sequence (DNA): TGCGCCAGCAGTCATAACAGCCGGGACAGGGTGTACTTC. The encoded protein is CASSHNSRDRVYF.